These T cell receptor beta chains were read from a single sample in a study of T cell changes during pregnancy in multiple sclerosis. Measured with immunoSEQ multiplex PCR; TCRdb has only the in-frame clones, and not every one. This sample yields about 100,000 clones, of which around 90% are seen a single time; 1.2% belongs to the top ten. The input for sequencing was peripheral blood, taken in the second trimester of pregnancy. The origin of the receptors is a female donor with multiple sclerosis, enrolled in a pregnancy study. CDR3s leave out the opening cysteine and the closing phenylalanine or tryptophan.

v_gene: TRBV27
j_gene: TRBJ2-7
CDR3aa: ASSFPLAERRGGEQY

v_gene: TRBV30
j_gene: -
CDR3aa: AWARQGRAETQY

v_gene: TRBV9
j_gene: TRBJ1-3
CDR3aa: ASSARDRVSSGNTIY

v_gene: TRBV19
j_gene: TRBJ1-5
CDR3aa: ASSTGTGVGQPQH

v_gene: TRBV9
j_gene: TRBJ2-7
CDR3aa: ASSVSGTSANEQY

v_gene: TRBV7-3
j_gene: TRBJ2-3
CDR3aa: ASSRDAGGTDTQY

v_gene: TRBV18
j_gene: TRBJ1-2
CDR3aa: ASSPTAGQGRYGGYT

v_gene: TRBV30
j_gene: TRBJ2-5
CDR3aa: AWSVSGGQETQY

v_gene: TRBV11-2
j_gene: TRBJ2-1
CDR3aa: ASSAEVLGVGKF

v_gene: TRBV25-1
j_gene: TRBJ2-1
CDR3aa: ATQLAGESYNEQF

v_gene: TRBV5-6
j_gene: TRBJ2-1
CDR3aa: ASSHIVDEQF